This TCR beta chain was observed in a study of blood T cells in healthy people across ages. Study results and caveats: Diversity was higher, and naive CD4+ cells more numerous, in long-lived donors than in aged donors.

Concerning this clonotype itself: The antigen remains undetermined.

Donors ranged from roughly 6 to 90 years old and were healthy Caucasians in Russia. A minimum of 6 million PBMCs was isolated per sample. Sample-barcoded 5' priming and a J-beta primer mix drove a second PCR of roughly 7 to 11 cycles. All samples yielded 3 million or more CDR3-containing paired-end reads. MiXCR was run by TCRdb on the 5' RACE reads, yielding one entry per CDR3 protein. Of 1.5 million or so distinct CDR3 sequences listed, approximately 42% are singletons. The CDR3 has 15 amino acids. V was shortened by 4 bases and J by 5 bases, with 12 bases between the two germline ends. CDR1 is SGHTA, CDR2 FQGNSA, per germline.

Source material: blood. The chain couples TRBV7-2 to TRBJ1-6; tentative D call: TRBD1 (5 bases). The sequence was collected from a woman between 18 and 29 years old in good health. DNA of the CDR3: TGTGCCAGCAGCTCGACCGGGACCAATAATTCACCCCTCCACTTT. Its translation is CASSSTGTNNSPLHF.